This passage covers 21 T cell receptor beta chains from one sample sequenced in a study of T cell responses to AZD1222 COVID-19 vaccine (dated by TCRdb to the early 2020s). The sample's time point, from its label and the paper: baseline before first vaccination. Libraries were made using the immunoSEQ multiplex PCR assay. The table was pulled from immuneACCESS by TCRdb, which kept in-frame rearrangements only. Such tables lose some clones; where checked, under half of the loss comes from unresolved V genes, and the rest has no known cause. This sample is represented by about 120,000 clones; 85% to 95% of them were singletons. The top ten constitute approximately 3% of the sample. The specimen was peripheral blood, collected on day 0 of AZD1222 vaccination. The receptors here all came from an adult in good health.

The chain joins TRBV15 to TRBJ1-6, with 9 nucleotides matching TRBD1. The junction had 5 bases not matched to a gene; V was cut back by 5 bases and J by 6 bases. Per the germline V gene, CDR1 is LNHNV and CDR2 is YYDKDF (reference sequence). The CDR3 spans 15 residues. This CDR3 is CATSYRDRANSPLHF. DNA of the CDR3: TGTGCCACCAGCTACCGGGACAGGGCTAATTCACCCCTCCACTTT.

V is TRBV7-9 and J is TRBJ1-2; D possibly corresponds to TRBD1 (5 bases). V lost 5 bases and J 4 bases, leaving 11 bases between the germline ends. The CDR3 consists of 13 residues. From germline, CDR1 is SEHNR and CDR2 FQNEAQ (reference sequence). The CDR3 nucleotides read TGTGCCAGCAGCCGCAGGGAAGGCTATGGCTACACCTTC. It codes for CASSRREGYGYTF. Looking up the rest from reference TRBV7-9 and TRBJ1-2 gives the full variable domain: DTGVSQNPRHKITKRGQNVTFRCDPISEHNRLYWYRQTLGQGPEFLTYFQNEAQLEKSRLLSDRFSAERPKGSFSTLEIQRTEQGDSAMYLCASSRREGYGYTFGSGTRLTVV.

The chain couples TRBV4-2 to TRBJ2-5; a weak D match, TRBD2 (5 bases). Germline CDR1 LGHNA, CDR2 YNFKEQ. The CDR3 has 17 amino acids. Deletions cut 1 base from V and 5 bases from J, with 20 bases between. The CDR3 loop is CASSQAAPLAGGETQYF. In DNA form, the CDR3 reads TGTGCCAGCAGCCAAGCTGCCCCGCTAGCCGGTGGGGAGACCCAGTACTTC.

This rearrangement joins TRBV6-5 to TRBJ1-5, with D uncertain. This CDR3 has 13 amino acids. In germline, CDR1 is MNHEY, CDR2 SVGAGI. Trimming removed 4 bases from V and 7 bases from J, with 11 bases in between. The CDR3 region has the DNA TGTGCCAGCAGTTTGTCGGTGTGGCAGCCCCAGCATTTT. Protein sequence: CASSLSVWQPQHF.

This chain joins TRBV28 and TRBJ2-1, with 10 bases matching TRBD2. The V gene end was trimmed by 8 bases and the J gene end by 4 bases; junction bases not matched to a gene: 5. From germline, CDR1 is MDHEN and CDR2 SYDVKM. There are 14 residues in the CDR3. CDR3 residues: CASDLAGGYNEQFF. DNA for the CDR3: TGTGCCAGCGATTTAGCGGGAGGATACAATGAGCAGTTCTTC.

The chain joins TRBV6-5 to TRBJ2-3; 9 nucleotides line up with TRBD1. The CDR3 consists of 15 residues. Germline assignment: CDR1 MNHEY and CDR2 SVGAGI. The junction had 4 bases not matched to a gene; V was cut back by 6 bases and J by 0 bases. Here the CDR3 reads CASSLQGASTDTQYF. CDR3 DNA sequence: TGTGCCAGCAGCCTACAGGGGGCTAGCACAGATACGCAGTATTTT.

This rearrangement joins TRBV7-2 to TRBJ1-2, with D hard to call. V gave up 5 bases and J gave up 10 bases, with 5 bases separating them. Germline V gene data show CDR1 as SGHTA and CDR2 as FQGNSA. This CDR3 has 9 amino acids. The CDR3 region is CASSPDYTF. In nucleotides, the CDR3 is TGTGCCAGCAGCCCGGACTACACCTTC.

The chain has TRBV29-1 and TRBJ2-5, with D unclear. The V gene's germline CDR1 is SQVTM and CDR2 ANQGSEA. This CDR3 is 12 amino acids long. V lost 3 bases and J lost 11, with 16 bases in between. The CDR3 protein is CSVEVWSSLQYF. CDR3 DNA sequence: TGCAGCGTTGAGGTTTGGAGTTCCTTACAGTACTTC. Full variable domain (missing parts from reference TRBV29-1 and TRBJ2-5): SAVISQKPSRDICQRGTSLTIQCQVDSQVTMMFWYRQQPGQSLTLIATANQGSEATYESGFVIDKFPISRPNLTFSTLTVSNMSPEDSSIYLCSVEVWSSLQYFGPGTRLLVL.

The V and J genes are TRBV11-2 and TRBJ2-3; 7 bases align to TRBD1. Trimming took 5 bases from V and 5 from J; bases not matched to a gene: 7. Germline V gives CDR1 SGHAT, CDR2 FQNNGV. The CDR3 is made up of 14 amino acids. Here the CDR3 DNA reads TGTGCCAGCAGCAATCGGGGACAGCGAGATACGCAGTATTTT. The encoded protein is CASSNRGQRDTQYF.

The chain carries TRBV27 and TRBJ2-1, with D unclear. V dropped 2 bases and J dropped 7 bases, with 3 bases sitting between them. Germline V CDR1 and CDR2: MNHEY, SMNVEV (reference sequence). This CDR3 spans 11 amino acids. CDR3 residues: CASSLSNEQFF. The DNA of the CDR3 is TGTGCCAGCAGTTTAAGTAATGAGCAGTTCTTC.

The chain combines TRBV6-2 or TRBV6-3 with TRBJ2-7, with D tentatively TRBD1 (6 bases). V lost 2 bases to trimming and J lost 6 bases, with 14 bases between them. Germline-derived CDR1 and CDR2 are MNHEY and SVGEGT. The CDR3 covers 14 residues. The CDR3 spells CASSYGDTFREQYF. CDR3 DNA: TGTGCCAGCAGTTACGGGGACACGTTTCGCGAGCAGTACTTC.

As DNA, the CDR3 is TGTGCCAGCAGGCTCCCCGGGTCCTACAATGAGCAGTTCTTC. Translation gives CASRLPGSYNEQFF. This chain joins TRBV7-9 and TRBJ2-1; D remains unclear. This CDR3 has 14 residues. Germline values: CDR1 SEHNR, CDR2 FQNEAQ (reference sequence). The V and J ends lost 6 bases and 1 base respectively, with 10 bases between them.

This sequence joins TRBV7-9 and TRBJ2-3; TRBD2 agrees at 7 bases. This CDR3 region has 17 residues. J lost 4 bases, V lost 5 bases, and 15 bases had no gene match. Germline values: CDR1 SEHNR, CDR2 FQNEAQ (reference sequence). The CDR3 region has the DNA TGTGCCAGCAGCCCCATAAGCGGGGCTAGGCGGGCAGATACGCAGTATTTT. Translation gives CASSPISGARRADTQYF.

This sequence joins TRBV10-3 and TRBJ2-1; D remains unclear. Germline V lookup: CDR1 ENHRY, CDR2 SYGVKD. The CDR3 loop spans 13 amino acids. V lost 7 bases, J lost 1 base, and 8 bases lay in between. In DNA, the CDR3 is TGTGCCATCAAGGAACCTTCCTACAATGAGCAGTTCTTC. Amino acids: CAIKEPSYNEQFF.

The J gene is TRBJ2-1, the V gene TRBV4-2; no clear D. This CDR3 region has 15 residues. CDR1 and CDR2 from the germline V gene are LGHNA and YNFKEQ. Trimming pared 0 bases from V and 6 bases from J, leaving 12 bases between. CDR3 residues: CASSQDKLVGNEQFF. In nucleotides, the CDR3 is TGTGCCAGCAGCCAAGATAAGCTAGTCGGCAATGAGCAGTTCTTC.

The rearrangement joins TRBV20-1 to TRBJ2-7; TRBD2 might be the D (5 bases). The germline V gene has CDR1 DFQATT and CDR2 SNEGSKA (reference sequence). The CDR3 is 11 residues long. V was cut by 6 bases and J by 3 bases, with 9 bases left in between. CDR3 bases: TGCAGTGCCCACGGGGACTACGAGCAGTACTTC. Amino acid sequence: CSAHGDYEQYF.

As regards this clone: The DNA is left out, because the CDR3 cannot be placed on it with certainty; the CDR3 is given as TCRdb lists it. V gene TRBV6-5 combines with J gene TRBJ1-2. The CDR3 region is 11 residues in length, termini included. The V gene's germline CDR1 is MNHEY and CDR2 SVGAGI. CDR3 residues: CASSTSGGYTF.

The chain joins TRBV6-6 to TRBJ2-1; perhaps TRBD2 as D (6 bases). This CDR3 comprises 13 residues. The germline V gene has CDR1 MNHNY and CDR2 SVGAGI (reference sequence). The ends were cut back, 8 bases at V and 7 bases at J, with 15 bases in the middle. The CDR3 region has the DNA TGTGCCAGCCGACCTAGCGTTGCTAATGAGCAGTTCTTC. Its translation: CASRPSVANEQFF.

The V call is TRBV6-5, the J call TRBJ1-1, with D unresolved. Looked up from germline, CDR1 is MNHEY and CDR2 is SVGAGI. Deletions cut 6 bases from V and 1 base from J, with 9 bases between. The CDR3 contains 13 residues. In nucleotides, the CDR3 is TGTGCCAGCAGACCAGACCCGAACACTGAAGCTTTCTTT. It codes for CASRPDPNTEAFF.

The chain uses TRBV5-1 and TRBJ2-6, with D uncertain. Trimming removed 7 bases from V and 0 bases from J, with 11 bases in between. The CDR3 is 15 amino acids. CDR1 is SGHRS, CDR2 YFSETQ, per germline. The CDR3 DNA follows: TGCGCCAGCCGCCAGTACCTCTCTGGGGCCAACGTCCTGACTTTC. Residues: CASRQYLSGANVLTF.

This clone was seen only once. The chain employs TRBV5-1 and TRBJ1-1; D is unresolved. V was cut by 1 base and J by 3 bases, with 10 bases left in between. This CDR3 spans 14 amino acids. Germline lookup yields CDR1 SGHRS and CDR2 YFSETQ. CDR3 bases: TGCGCCAGCAGCTTGCGAGGGTTCGACACTGAAGCTTTCTTT. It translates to CASSLRGFDTEAFF.